Shown below are 25 T cell receptor beta chains from a single sample sequenced in a study of T cell responses to AZD1222 COVID-19 vaccine. Here immunoSEQ multiplex PCR was the method, and the copy in TCRdb shows in-frame clones only, minus some. The data show 150,000 to 180,000 clones, 90% seen once. Sequences were derived from peripheral blood, sampled on day 0 of AZD1222 vaccination. The receptors come from an adult in good health.

The chain uses TRBV19 and TRBJ2-1; 10 nucleotides align to TRBD2. The germline V gene has CDR1 LNHDA and CDR2 SQIVND (reference sequence). Unmatched junction bases numbered 10, after V lost 5 bases and J lost 9 bases. This CDR3 contains 15 residues. The CDR3: CASSPIKREGAEQFF. DNA of the CDR3: TGTGCCAGTAGTCCCATCAAGCGGGAGGGCGCTGAGCAGTTCTTC. The full variable domain, in which reference TRBV19 and TRBJ2-1 provide the parts outside the CDR3, is DGGITQSPKYLFRKEGQNVTLSCEQNLNHDAMYWYRQDPGQGLRLIYYSQIVNDFQKGDIAEGYSVSREKKESFPLTVTSAQKNPTAFYLCASSPIKREGAEQFFGPGTRLTVL.

J is TRBJ1-2 and V is TRBV2; D is uncertain. Germline V CDR1 and CDR2: SNHLY, FYNNEI. The CDR3 contains 13 residues. The V gene lost 2 bases and the J gene lost 8 bases, with 12 bases spanning the gap. CDR3 DNA: TGTGCCAGCAGTGAAAGGGCAGCCCGAGGCTACACCTTC. Its translation is CASSERAARGYTF.

V usage is TRBV4-2 and J usage is TRBJ2-2, with D perhaps TRBD2 (5 bases). This CDR3 comprises 15 residues. V lost 0 bases to trimming and J lost 2 bases, with 7 bases between them. Germline CDR1 and CDR2: LGHNA and YNFKEQ. In DNA, the CDR3 is TGTGCCAGCAGCCAAGAGGGAGACAACACCGGGGAGCTGTTTTTT. This codes for CASSQEGDNTGELFF.

The genes are TRBV19 and TRBJ1-2; D not certain. V lost 5 bases, J lost 8 bases, and 18 bases lay in between. The germline CDR1 and CDR2 sequences are LNHDA and SQIVND (reference sequence). The CDR3 consists of 14 residues. DNA of the CDR3: TGTGCCAGTAGTTCCCGAACCCAGGCGTTGGGCTACACCTTC. It specifies CASSSRTQALGYTF.

J is TRBJ1-4 and V is TRBV9, with 8 bases that match TRBD1. V lost 3 bases and J lost 3; bases outside the gene matches: 4. The CDR3 consists of 15 residues. Germline CDR1 reads SGDLS; CDR2 reads YYNGEE. In nucleotides, the CDR3 is TGTGCCAGCAGCGCGGGACAGGTTTCTAATGAAAAACTGTTTTTT. It translates to CASSAGQVSNEKLFF.

This rearrangement joins TRBV28 to TRBJ2-7; either TRBD1 or TRBD2 may fit D (5 bases each). The V and J ends lost 6 bases and 7 bases respectively, with 19 bases between them. CDR1 is MDHEN and CDR2 is SYDVKM in the germline V gene. This CDR3 has 14 amino acids. For the CDR3, the DNA is TGTGCCAGCAGCTCCGGGACGGAGTCCCGAGAGCAGTACTTC. This translates into CASSSGTESREQYF. Supplemented by reference TRBV28 and TRBJ2-7, the full variable domain reads DVKVTQSSRYLVKRTGEKVFLECVQDMDHENMFWYRQDPGLGLRLIYFSYDVKMKEKGDIPEGYSVSREKKERFSLILESASTNQTSMYLCASSSGTESREQYFGPGTRLTVT.

The chain uses TRBV18 and TRBJ1-1, with D possibly matching TRBD1 (6 bases). The V gene lost 3 bases and the J gene lost 4 bases, with 15 bases spanning the gap. The CDR3 spans 15 residues. Germline V gives CDR1 KGHSH, CDR2 LQKENI. The CDR3 protein is CASSPMGGATTEAFF. In nucleotides, the CDR3 is TGTGCCAGCTCACCCATGGGGGGGGCGACCACTGAAGCTTTCTTT.

About this clone: Other DNA sequences in the sample encode the same CDR3. The chain is built from TRBV9 and TRBJ1-3; no clear D gene. From germline, CDR1 is SGDLS and CDR2 YYNGEE. The CDR3 is 14 residues long. V was shortened by 0 bases and J by 0 bases, with 4 bases between the two germline ends. CDR3 DNA sequence: TGTGCCAGCAGCGTAGGGAGCTCTGGAAACACCATATATTTT. As protein: CASSVGSSGNTIYF.

The V gene is TRBV4-3, the J gene TRBJ1-2; D is undetermined. Trimming removed 3 bases at V and 4 bases at J, with 12 bases between. Germline lookup yields CDR1 LGHNA and CDR2 YSLEER. This CDR3 contains 14 residues. In nucleotides, the CDR3 is TGCGCCAGCAGCCAGGAAGACGGCCTCTATGGCTACACCTTC. Residues: CASSQEDGLYGYTF.

This chain joins TRBV9 and TRBJ2-5; perhaps TRBD2 as D (6 bases). Germline V gene sequence: CDR1 SGDLS, CDR2 YYNGEE. Trimming removed 0 bases at V and 4 bases at J, with 10 bases between. This CDR3 contains 14 residues. This CDR3 is CASSVGLEGETQYF. CDR3 DNA: TGTGCCAGCAGCGTAGGACTAGAGGGAGAGACCCAGTACTTC.

V is TRBV6-5 and J is TRBJ2-1; D may match TRBD1 or TRBD2 (6 bases each). The CDR3 runs 14 residues. Germline-derived CDR1 and CDR2 are MNHEY and SVGAGI. Trimming pared 4 bases from V and 9 bases from J, leaving 16 bases between. The CDR3 protein is CASSFGGGTVEQFF. CDR3 bases: TGTGCCAGCAGTTTCGGGGGCGGGACGGTTGAGCAGTTCTTC.

V and J are TRBV4-1 and TRBJ2-2; D ambiguous. The V end was cut by 4 bases, the J end by 1 base, with 16 bases between. The V gene's germline CDR1 is MGHRA and CDR2 YSYEKL. The CDR3 runs to 17 residues. CDR3 bases: TGCGCCAGCAGCCCAACTTTCGCAGGTCGGAACACCGGGGAGCTGTTTTTT. This sequence encodes CASSPTFAGRNTGELFF.

V gene TRBV28 combines with J gene TRBJ2-1; D not certain. Per the germline V gene, CDR1 is MDHEN and CDR2 is SYDVKM. CDR3 length equals 14 residues. The V and J ends lost 2 bases and 11 bases respectively, with 16 bases between them. CDR3 nucleotides: TGTGCCAGCAGTTTAGTTGGCAGTCCGTCACAGCAGTTCTTC. This gives the protein CASSLVGSPSQQFF.

On this clone itself: The same CDR3 is also encoded by other DNA sequences in this sample. This sequence joins TRBV5-1 and TRBJ1-5, with 8 bases that match TRBD1. The CDR3 runs to 15 residues. V was clipped by 2 bases and J by 8 bases; unmatched bases: 9. From germline, CDR1 is SGHRS and CDR2 YFSETQ. The CDR3 region has the DNA TGCGCCAGCAGCTTACAGGGGGGGCGCGGGGAGCCCCAGCATTTT. Its protein is CASSLQGGRGEPQHF.

This clone has only one observation. This chain joins TRBV30 and TRBJ1-6; 9 nucleotides match TRBD1. Germline CDR1 GTSNPN, CDR2 SVGIG (reference sequence). The trim removed 0 bases at V and 7 bases at J, leaving 4 bases unmatched. The CDR3 is 15 residues long. CDR3 amino acids: CAWSVGTGPNSPLHF. In DNA, the CDR3 is TGTGCCTGGAGTGTAGGGACAGGGCCCAATTCACCCCTCCACTTT.

The rearrangement links TRBV27 to TRBJ1-1, with 11 bases lining up with TRBD1. The ends lost 6 bases at V and 6 bases at J; junction bases unmatched: 12. Germline-derived CDR1 and CDR2 are MNHEY and SMNVEV (reference sequence). This CDR3 has 16 amino acids. The CDR3 spells CASRTAKDRGQPEAFF. CDR3 coding DNA: TGTGCCAGCAGGACGGCCAAGGACAGGGGGCAACCTGAAGCTTTCTTT.

CDR3 bases: TGCGCCAGCAGCTCTCTCCCCAACTATGGCTACACCTTC. Its translation is CASSSLPNYGYTF. The V gene is TRBV5-1, the J gene TRBJ1-2; no definite D call. In germline, CDR1 is SGHRS, CDR2 YFSETQ. The CDR3 has 13 residues. Between the trimmed V and J ends, which lost 3 bases and 2 bases, there was a span of 8 bases.

The chain has TRBV11-3 and TRBJ2-7; 12 positions match TRBD2. There are 16 residues in the CDR3. Germline V gene sequence: CDR1 SGHNT, CDR2 YENEEA. The J segment lost 3 bases and the V segment lost 5 bases, leaving 8 bases of the junction unmatched. In nucleotides, the CDR3 is TGTGCCAGCAGCCCATCCCCGGGACTAGCGGGCTACGAGCAGTACTTC. As protein: CASSPSPGLAGYEQYF.

This chain connects TRBV12-3 or TRBV12-4 to TRBJ1-2; D perhaps matches TRBD1 (6 bases). There are 13 residues in the CDR3. Trimming left V 7 bases short and J 4 bases short, with 13 bases between. The CDR3 sequence: CASTQQGFYGYTF. For the CDR3, the DNA is TGTGCCAGCACCCAACAGGGATTCTATGGCTACACCTTC.

A word on this clone: The same CDR3 can be traced to other DNA sequences in this sample. The chain joins TRBV30 to TRBJ1-5; weak D call: TRBD1 (5 bases). CDR3 length: 14 amino acids. V lost 0 bases, J lost 4 bases, and 10 bases lay in between. CDR1 and CDR2 from the germline V gene are GTSNPN and SVGIG (reference sequence). CDR3 DNA sequence: TGTGCCTGGAGTGTAGGGCAGGGAAATCAGCCCCAGCATTTT. It codes for CAWSVGQGNQPQHF.

The genes are TRBV4-1 and TRBJ2-1, with D unresolved. The CDR3 covers 15 residues. The germline gives CDR1 MGHRA, CDR2 YSYEKL. Trimming shortened V by 1 base and J by 3 bases, and 10 bases separated the two germline ends. The CDR3 DNA follows: TGCGCCAGCAGCCAAGCGTTAGGGTTCTACAATGAGCAGTTCTTC. Amino acid sequence: CASSQALGFYNEQFF.

This clone was seen more than once but under ten times. The V call is TRBV9, the J call TRBJ1-1; no clear D gene. The CDR3 loop spans 14 amino acids. Trimming stripped 0 bases from V and 3 bases from J, with 9 bases between. CDR1 and CDR2 (germline): SGDLS, YYNGEE. In nucleotides, the CDR3 is TGTGCCAGCAGCGTAGCCACAGCAGACACTGAAGCTTTCTTT. It translates to CASSVATADTEAFF.

V gene TRBV6-5 combines with J gene TRBJ2-7, with 9 nucleotides matching TRBD1. The CDR3 length is 14 residues. Germline CDR1 and CDR2: MNHEY and SVGAGI. V lost 7 bases to trimming and J lost 7 bases; unmatched junction nucleotides: 11. In DNA, the CDR3 is TGTGCCAGCACCCGCACCAGACAGGGGGAGGAGCAGTACTTC. Translation: CASTRTRQGEEQYF.

The V gene is TRBV5-1, the J gene TRBJ1-1; D remains unclear. The CDR3 contains 14 residues. The V and J ends lost 2 bases and 1 base respectively, with 9 bases between them. From germline, CDR1 is SGHRS and CDR2 YFSETQ. The CDR3 DNA sequence: TGCGCCAGCAGCTTCGACCGACAGAACACTGAAGCTTTCTTT. Translated, it gives CASSFDRQNTEAFF.

The chain links TRBV3-1 (or the pseudogene TRBV3-2) to TRBJ1-1, with D possibly being TRBD1 (6 bases). The CDR3 sequence is 14 residues long. Germline V gives CDR1 LGHDT, CDR2 YNNKEL (reference sequence). V shed 6 bases and J shed 1 base, with 12 bases lying between them. The CDR3 DNA reads TGTGCCAGCAGTCATACGACAGGGAACACTGAAGCTTTCTTT. The encoded protein is CASSHTTGNTEAFF.